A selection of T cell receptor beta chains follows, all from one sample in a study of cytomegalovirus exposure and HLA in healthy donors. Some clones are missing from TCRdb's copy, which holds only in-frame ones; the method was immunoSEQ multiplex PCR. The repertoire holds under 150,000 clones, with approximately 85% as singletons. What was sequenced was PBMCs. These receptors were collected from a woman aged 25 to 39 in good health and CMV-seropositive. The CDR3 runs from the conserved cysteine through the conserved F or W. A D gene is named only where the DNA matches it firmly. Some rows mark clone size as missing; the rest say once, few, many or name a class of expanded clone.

CDR3 DNA: TGTGCCAGCAGCCCAACTCTAGCGATCCCAGATACGCAGTATTTT; CDR3 protein: CASSPTLAIPDTQYF; J gene: TRBJ2-3; CDR3 length: 15; V gene: TRBV13; clone size: -; D gene: -
CDR3 DNA: TGCGCCAGCAGTGAGGGACTAGCGGAACTCTACGAGCAGTACTTC; CDR3 protein: CASSEGLAELYEQYF; J gene: TRBJ2-7; CDR3 length: 15; V gene: TRBV10-1; clone size: -; D gene: TRBD2
CDR3 DNA: TGTGCCAGCAGTTTGGGGTCCCCCCGAGGAGGCTACGAGCAGTACTTC; CDR3 protein: CASSLGSPRGGYEQYF; J gene: TRBJ2-7; CDR3 length: 16; V gene: TRBV27; clone size: -; D gene: -
CDR3 DNA: TGTGCCAGCAGCCAAGATGGGAGTAATTCACCCCTCCACTTT; CDR3 protein: CASSQDGSNSPLHF; J gene: TRBJ1-6; CDR3 length: 14; V gene: TRBV4-2; clone size: -; D gene: -
CDR3 DNA: TGTGCCAGCTCACCAACAGGGAATCAGCCCCAGCATTTT; CDR3 protein: CASSPTGNQPQHF; J gene: TRBJ1-5; CDR3 length: 13; V gene: TRBV18; clone size: -; D gene: -
CDR3 DNA: TGTGCCAGCAGCTTTACTAGCGGTAGCACAGATACGCAGTATTTT; CDR3 protein: CASSFTSGSTDTQYF; J gene: TRBJ2-3; CDR3 length: 15; V gene: TRBV7-9; clone size: -; D gene: TRBD2
CDR3 DNA: TGTGCCAGCAGCTTGGTTACTGTAGCGGGATCAGAGACCCAGTACTTC; CDR3 protein: CASSLVTVAGSETQYF; J gene: TRBJ2-5; CDR3 length: 16; V gene: TRBV11-2; clone size: -; D gene: TRBD2
CDR3 DNA: TGTGCCTGGAGTGTACGGGGGGCCCCCTTCCTCTACGAGCAGTACTTC; CDR3 protein: CAWSVRGAPFLYEQYF; J gene: TRBJ2-7; CDR3 length: 16; V gene: TRBV30; clone size: -; D gene: -
CDR3 DNA: TGTGCCAGCCGGGCGTGGGCGGGGACGATGGGAGGTGAGCAGTTCTTC; CDR3 protein: CASRAWAGTMGGEQFF; J gene: TRBJ2-1; CDR3 length: 16; V gene: TRBV27; clone size: few; D gene: -
CDR3 DNA: TGTGCCAGTAGTATAGCAGTGAACACTGAAGCTTTCTTT; CDR3 protein: CASSIAVNTEAFF; J gene: TRBJ1-1; CDR3 length: 13; V gene: TRBV19; clone size: few; D gene: -
CDR3 DNA: TGTGCCAGCAGACTAGCGGGCAGTTCCCCTTACGAGCAGTACTTC; CDR3 protein: CASRLAGSSPYEQYF; J gene: TRBJ2-7; CDR3 length: 15; V gene: TRBV2; clone size: -; D gene: TRBD2
CDR3 DNA: TGTGCCAGCAGTGTCCCGGCCCTAGGACTTAACACCGGGGAGCTGTTTTTT; CDR3 protein: CASSVPALGLNTGELFF; J gene: TRBJ2-2; CDR3 length: 17; V gene: TRBV2; clone size: -; D gene: -
CDR3 DNA: TGCGCCAGCAGCCAGGCCCCCGGGACAGGGGCCACCTATGGCTACACCTTC; CDR3 protein: CASSQAPGTGATYGYTF; J gene: TRBJ1-2; CDR3 length: 17; V gene: TRBV4-1; clone size: few; D gene: TRBD1
CDR3 DNA: TGTGCCAGTACCCCGGGGGGGGCAAAGACCCAGTACTTC; CDR3 protein: CASTPGGAKTQYF; J gene: TRBJ2-5; CDR3 length: 13; V gene: TRBV19; clone size: -; D gene: TRBD2
CDR3 DNA: TGTGCCAGCAGCTTGGGAGGGCTAGCGGGGCGATCAGGAGAGACCCAGTACTTC; CDR3 protein: CASSLGGLAGRSGETQYF; J gene: TRBJ2-5; CDR3 length: 18; V gene: TRBV5-4; clone size: -; D gene: TRBD2
CDR3 DNA: TGTGCCAGCAGTGAACTGAGGAACACTGAAGCTTTCTTT; CDR3 protein: CASSELRNTEAFF; J gene: TRBJ1-1; CDR3 length: 13; V gene: TRBV6-1; clone size: -; D gene: -
CDR3 DNA: TGTGCCAGCAGTTTAGACAGGGGCTATGGCTACACCTTC; CDR3 protein: CASSLDRGYGYTF; J gene: TRBJ1-2; CDR3 length: 13; V gene: TRBV27; clone size: -; D gene: TRBD1
CDR3 DNA: TGTGCCAGCAGGCCATCCTCCAGGGGCTCTAGGTACGAGCAGTACTTC; CDR3 protein: CASRPSSRGSRYEQYF; J gene: TRBJ2-7; CDR3 length: 16; V gene: TRBV28; clone size: -; D gene: -
CDR3 DNA: TGTGCCAGCCAAGCCGGGACAGCGCCCTACGAGCAGTACTTC; CDR3 protein: CASQAGTAPYEQYF; J gene: TRBJ2-7; CDR3 length: 14; V gene: TRBV25-1; clone size: -; D gene: TRBD1
CDR3 DNA: TGTGCCACCGGCCCACAGGGTAACACGACACCCCTCCACTTT; CDR3 protein: CATGPQGNTTPLHF; J gene: TRBJ1-6; CDR3 length: 14; V gene: TRBV2; clone size: few; D gene: -
CDR3 DNA: TGTGCCAGCAGCCGCAACAGGGGGGGGTACGAGCAGTACTTC; CDR3 protein: CASSRNRGGYEQYF; J gene: TRBJ2-7; CDR3 length: 14; V gene: TRBV6-1; clone size: -; D gene: -
CDR3 DNA: TGTGCCAGCAGCTCACCCTCTCAGGGGGCGGGAAACACCATATATTTT; CDR3 protein: CASSSPSQGAGNTIYF; J gene: TRBJ1-3; CDR3 length: 16; V gene: TRBV7-9; clone size: -; D gene: TRBD1
CDR3 DNA: TGTGCCAGCAGCTTAGGTCTGGGGGCCAGGCAGCCCCAGCATTTT; CDR3 protein: CASSLGLGARQPQHF; J gene: TRBJ1-5; CDR3 length: 15; V gene: TRBV7-2; clone size: -; D gene: -
CDR3 DNA: TGCGCCAGCAGCTTGGAGGGGAGGGTTAATCAGCCCCAGCATTTT; CDR3 protein: CASSLEGRVNQPQHF; J gene: TRBJ1-5; CDR3 length: 15; V gene: TRBV5-1; clone size: -; D gene: -
CDR3 DNA: TGTGCCAGCAGCTTGCGCAGCGGGGGGGCTTCCGAGACCCAGTACTTC; CDR3 protein: CASSLRSGGASETQYF; J gene: TRBJ2-5; CDR3 length: 16; V gene: TRBV5-4; clone size: few; D gene: TRBD2
CDR3 DNA: TGTGCCAGCCTGGGGGGTCGCGGGGGGCTATACGAGCAGTACTTC; CDR3 protein: CASLGGRGGLYEQYF; J gene: TRBJ2-7; CDR3 length: 15; V gene: TRBV6-1; clone size: -; D gene: TRBD2
CDR3 DNA: TGTGCCAGCAGCCCGTTGGGACAGGGTATCACAGATACGCAGTATTTT; CDR3 protein: CASSPLGQGITDTQYF; J gene: TRBJ2-3; CDR3 length: 16; V gene: TRBV28; clone size: -; D gene: TRBD1
CDR3 DNA: TGTGCCACCAGCATGGGACAGGCAATGAACACTGAAGCTTTCTTT; CDR3 protein: CATSMGQAMNTEAFF; J gene: TRBJ1-1; CDR3 length: 15; V gene: TRBV15; clone size: -; D gene: TRBD1
CDR3 DNA: TGTGCCAGCAGCAAGACAGGGGGCTCTGTCGAAAAACTGTTTTTT; CDR3 protein: CASSKTGGSVEKLFF; J gene: TRBJ1-4; CDR3 length: 15; V gene: TRBV7-8; clone size: -; D gene: TRBD1
CDR3 DNA: TGTGCCAGCAGTCCCAGTACAACGAACACTGAAGCTTTCTTT; CDR3 protein: CASSPSTTNTEAFF; J gene: TRBJ1-1; CDR3 length: 14; V gene: TRBV28; clone size: few; D gene: -
CDR3 DNA: TGTGCCAGCAGCCCCCTTGGCGGGGCCTCCACAGATACGCAGTATTTT; CDR3 protein: CASSPLGGASTDTQYF; J gene: TRBJ2-3; CDR3 length: 16; V gene: TRBV27; clone size: -; D gene: -
CDR3 DNA: TGTGCCAGCAGCGTAGAGGGGACAGGGAAAGAGACCCAGTACTTC; CDR3 protein: CASSVEGTGKETQYF; J gene: TRBJ2-5; CDR3 length: 15; V gene: TRBV9; clone size: -; D gene: TRBD1
CDR3 DNA: TGTGCCAGCAGTCCTTGGGACAGGGAAACCCCTGAAGCTTTCTTT; CDR3 protein: CASSPWDRETPEAFF; J gene: TRBJ1-1; CDR3 length: 15; V gene: TRBV27; clone size: -; D gene: TRBD1
CDR3 DNA: TGTGCCAGCAGCTCGCAGTCAGGTCAGAACACTGAAGCTTTCTTT; CDR3 protein: CASSSQSGQNTEAFF; J gene: TRBJ1-1; CDR3 length: 15; V gene: TRBV7-9; clone size: -; D gene: -
CDR3 DNA: TGTGCCTGGAGTGGGGCGTCCGGATCCGTTGGCTACACCTTC; CDR3 protein: CAWSGASGSVGYTF; J gene: TRBJ1-2; CDR3 length: 14; V gene: TRBV30; clone size: -; D gene: -
CDR3 DNA: TGTGCCAGCAGCTTCTACTCTAGCGGGGGGAACACCGGGGAGCTGTTTTTT; CDR3 protein: CASSFYSSGGNTGELFF; J gene: TRBJ2-2; CDR3 length: 17; V gene: TRBV7-8; clone size: once; D gene: TRBD2
CDR3 DNA: TGTGCCAGCAGTGAACAACCGCAGAACTATGGCTACACCTTC; CDR3 protein: CASSEQPQNYGYTF; J gene: TRBJ1-2; CDR3 length: 14; V gene: TRBV2; clone size: -; D gene: -
CDR3 DNA: TGTGCCAGCAGCTCTGGGACAGGGGCAACGGGTAGCAATCAGCCCCAGCATTTT; CDR3 protein: CASSSGTGATGSNQPQHF; J gene: TRBJ1-5; CDR3 length: 18; V gene: TRBV5-8; clone size: -; D gene: TRBD1
CDR3 DNA: TGTGCCAGCTCACCACTAGCGGGGGCCCAAGAGACCCAGTACTTC; CDR3 protein: CASSPLAGAQETQYF; J gene: TRBJ2-5; CDR3 length: 15; V gene: TRBV18; clone size: -; D gene: TRBD2
CDR3 DNA: TGTGCCTGGAGTCTTCAGGGGGGGCCCCAGCATTTT; CDR3 protein: CAWSLQGGPQHF; J gene: TRBJ1-5; CDR3 length: 12; V gene: TRBV30; clone size: -; D gene: TRBD1
CDR3 DNA: TGCGCCAGCAGCCAAGAGGGCACGGGGATTGGCTACACCTTC; CDR3 protein: CASSQEGTGIGYTF; J gene: TRBJ1-2; CDR3 length: 14; V gene: TRBV4-1; clone size: -; D gene: -